Listed here is a single TCR beta chain. TCRdb reanalysed the 5' RACE reads using MiXCR and keeps one entry per CDR3 protein. The sample has hundreds of thousands of distinct CDR3 sequences, roughly 18% seen once; the top ten hold 10% to 15%. This sample was included in a study of identical twins. The V end was cut by 3 bases, the J end by 3 bases, with 17 bases between. The CDR3 sequence is 16 residues long. Germline V lookup: CDR1 KGHSH, CDR2 LQKENI. The same sample was also used in a study of T cells expressing NK-cell markers.

The specimen sequenced was PBMCs. The chain joins TRBV18 to TRBJ2-5, with D unresolved. The TCR comes from a woman aged 18-29 years in good health. CDR3 coding DNA: TGTGCCAGCTCACCGAACCTGGTGGCAGCCGAAGAGACCCAGTACTTC. The encoded protein is CASSPNLVAAEETQYF.